The 24 T cell receptor beta chains given below trace back to one sample, sequenced in a study of blood T cell repertoires in COVID-19. Profiling relied on immunoSEQ multiplex PCR, and the TCRdb table lists in-frame clones only, not all of them. This repertoire shows 300,000 to 400,000 clones, 87% found once; its top ten account for nearly 6.5%. Material for sequencing was peripheral blood. The receptor source for this set is a woman in her forties or fifties with COVID-19, enrolled during active disease.

The chain employs TRBV3-1 (or the pseudogene TRBV3-2) and TRBJ2-1, with 8 bases matching TRBD1. The CDR3 consists of 16 residues. V shed 4 bases, J shed 2 bases, and the junction held 7 bases outside the gene matches. Germline assignment: CDR1 LGHDT and CDR2 YNNKEL (reference sequence). CDR3 amino acids: CASSRTGGDPYNEQFF. CDR3 bases: TGTGCCAGCAGCCGTACAGGGGGTGACCCCTACAATGAGCAGTTCTTC.

The chain combines TRBV3-1 (or the pseudogene TRBV3-2) with TRBJ2-1; possible D gene TRBD2, 6 bases. Trimming took 3 bases from V and 8 from J, leaving 14 bases between them. The CDR3 consists of 14 residues. In germline, CDR1 is LGHDT, CDR2 YNNKEL (reference sequence). The CDR3 loop reads CASSQGRASDEQFF. CDR3 sequence (DNA): TGTGCCAGCAGCCAGGGACGCGCTAGCGATGAGCAGTTCTTC.

The chain joins TRBV7-9 to TRBJ1-2, with D unclear. Germline lookup yields CDR1 SEHNR and CDR2 FQNEAQ (reference sequence). There are 13 residues in the CDR3. Between the trimmed V and J ends, which lost 6 bases and 8 bases, there was a span of 16 bases. CDR3 residues: CASRFKSSDGYTF. For the CDR3, the DNA is TGTGCCAGCAGATTCAAGAGCAGCGACGGCTACACCTTC. The full variable domain, in which reference TRBV7-9 and TRBJ1-2 provide the parts outside the CDR3, is DTGVSQNPRHKITKRGQNVTFRCDPISEHNRLYWYRQTLGQGPEFLTYFQNEAQLEKSRLLSDRFSAERPKGSFSTLEIQRTEQGDSAMYLCASRFKSSDGYTFGSGTRLTVV.

This clone was recorded once. This chain uses TRBV20-1 with TRBJ2-7; D is undetermined. CDR3 length: 12 amino acids. Germline CDR1 and CDR2: DFQATT and SNEGSKA (reference sequence). V was trimmed by 3 bases and J by 4 bases, leaving 10 bases between them. This CDR3 reads CSASRTEYEQYF. The DNA of the CDR3 is TGCAGTGCTAGTCGAACAGAGTACGAGCAGTACTTC.

The rearrangement joins TRBV11-2 to TRBJ2-1, with D perhaps matching TRBD2 (5 bases). CDR3 length: 14 residues. V was clipped by 3 bases and J by 12 bases, with 18 bases between them. Germline lookup yields CDR1 SGHAT and CDR2 FQNNGV. The DNA for the CDR3 is TGTGCCAGCAGCTTCAAAGATTTCACCGGAGGGCAGTTCTTC. Amino acids: CASSFKDFTGGQFF. Drawing the rest from reference TRBV11-2 and TRBJ2-1, the complete variable domain is EAGVAQSPRYKIIEKRQSVAFWCNPISGHATLYWYQQILGQGPKLLIQFQNNGVVDDSQLPKDRFSAERLKGVDSTLKIQPAKLEDSAVYLCASSFKDFTGGQFFGPGTRLTVL.

J is TRBJ1-2 and V is TRBV29-1; 8 bases map to TRBD1. Germline assignment: CDR1 SQVTM and CDR2 ANQGSEA. With 2 bases clipped from V and 0 bases from J, the junction kept 5 bases outside the gene matches. The CDR3 has 15 residues. The DNA for the CDR3 is TGCAGCGTTGAATTTCGGGACAGGACTAACTATGGCTACACCTTC. Its translation is CSVEFRDRTNYGYTF.

The V gene is TRBV5-6, the J gene TRBJ2-7; tentative D call: TRBD1 (7 bases). Per germline, CDR1 SGHDT and CDR2 YYEEEE. The CDR3 covers 14 residues. V dropped 2 bases and J dropped 2 bases, with 11 bases sitting between them. CDR3 amino acids: CASSFGGTAYEQYF. DNA for the CDR3: TGTGCCAGCAGCTTCGGCGGGACAGCCTACGAGCAGTACTTC.

As regards this clone: Other DNA sequences in this sample translate to the same CDR3. The CDR3 bases are TGTGCCACCAGTGATTCCGGGACAGGGGGAGAGACCCAGTACTTC. Protein product: CATSDSGTGGETQYF. The V and J genes are TRBV24-1 and TRBJ2-5, with TRBD1 identical over 11 bases. CDR1 is KGHDR, CDR2 SFDVKD, per germline. This CDR3 comprises 15 residues. V lost 2 bases, J lost 4 bases, and 2 bases stayed unmatched.

This chain connects TRBV7-3 to TRBJ2-3; 9 nucleotides agree with TRBD2. The germline CDR1 and CDR2 sequences are SGHTA and FQGTGA. Trimming removed 5 bases from V and 0 bases from J; junction bases left unmatched: 3. This CDR3 has 15 residues. The CDR3 DNA follows: TGTGCCAGCAGCCTCACTAGCGGGAGCACAGATACGCAGTATTTT. It is translated as CASSLTSGSTDTQYF. The full variable domain, in which reference TRBV7-3 and TRBJ2-3 provide the parts outside the CDR3, is GAGVSQTPSNKVTEKGKYVELRCDPISGHTALYWYRQSLGQGPEFLIYFQGTGAADDSGLPNDRFFAVRPEGSVSTLKIQRTERGDSAVYLCASSLTSGSTDTQYFGPGTRLTVL.

The genes are TRBV6-5 and TRBJ2-2; tentatively, D is TRBD1 (5 bases). The CDR3 sequence is 14 residues long. Germline V gene data show CDR1 as MNHEY and CDR2 as SVGAGI. Trimming left V 4 bases short and J 3 bases short, with 9 bases between. CDR3 coding DNA: TGTGCCAGCAGTTTGGGGCCCTACACCGGGGAGCTGTTTTTT. Protein sequence: CASSLGPYTGELFF.

The V gene is TRBV18, the J gene TRBJ2-2; D not certain. This CDR3 has 15 amino acids. Per the germline V gene, CDR1 is KGHSH and CDR2 is LQKENI. Between the trimmed V and J ends, which lost 2 bases and 5 bases, there was a span of 12 bases. CDR3 nucleotide sequence: TGTGCCAGCTCACCAGTTACCAGTGGTACCGGGGAGCTGTTTTTT. Its protein product is CASSPVTSGTGELFF.

The V and J genes are TRBV7-2 and TRBJ2-3; D is perhaps TRBD1 (7 bases). CDR3 size: 16 residues. V lost 5 bases to trimming and J lost 4 bases, with 19 bases between them. CDR1 and CDR2 from the germline V gene are SGHTA and FQGNSA. CDR3 in DNA: TGTGCCAGCAGCCCCCGACGGACAGGAGGGGCAGATACGCAGTATTTT. Protein product: CASSPRRTGGADTQYF.

This chain connects TRBV4-1 to TRBJ1-6, with a tentative D call TRBD1 (6 bases). In germline, CDR1 is MGHRA, CDR2 YSYEKL. The CDR3 spans 17 residues. V lost 0 bases and J lost 4, with 13 bases in between. CDR3 sequence: CASSQEGAARYNSPLHF. As DNA, the CDR3 is TGCGCCAGCAGCCAAGAGGGGGCCGCACGATATAATTCACCCCTCCACTTT.

This chain uses TRBV19 with TRBJ2-6, with 12 bases matching TRBD2. The CDR3 is made up of 18 amino acids. The V segment lost 1 base and the J segment 0 bases; nucleotides outside the gene matches: 1. Germline V gene sequence: CDR1 LNHDA, CDR2 SQIVND (reference sequence). In DNA, the CDR3 is TGTGCCAGTAGTATAGGGACTAGCGGGAACTCTGGGGCCAACGTCCTGACTTTC. This encodes CASSIGTSGNSGANVLTF.

The chain combines TRBV20-1 with TRBJ2-2, with D uncertain. V lost 4 bases to trimming and J lost 3 bases, with 3 bases between them. Germline loops: CDR1 DFQATT, CDR2 SNEGSKA (reference sequence). The CDR3 spans 11 residues. Here the CDR3 DNA reads TGCAGTGCTACCTACACCGGGGAGCTGTTTTTT. This encodes CSATYTGELFF.

The rearrangement uses TRBV6-5 and TRBJ1-1; D might be TRBD1 (6 bases). V lost 0 bases and J lost 0, with 8 bases in between. This CDR3 comprises 15 residues. Germline lookup yields CDR1 MNHEY and CDR2 SVGAGI. The CDR3 sequence is CASSYSWTVNTEAFF. CDR3 nucleotide sequence: TGTGCCAGCAGTTACTCGTGGACAGTGAACACTGAAGCTTTCTTT.

The rearrangement joins TRBV5-4 to TRBJ1-6; no clear D gene. V was pared by 1 base and J by 0 bases, with 14 bases between. Germline CDR1 reads SGHNT; CDR2 reads YYREEE (reference sequence). The CDR3 has 18 residues. CDR3 sequence reads: CASSLSTTASSYNSPLHF. Here the CDR3 DNA reads TGTGCCAGCAGCTTGAGTACGACTGCAAGCTCCTATAATTCACCCCTCCACTTT.

The chain is built from TRBV5-8 and TRBJ2-7; 10 bases fit TRBD1. After removal of 4 bases from V and 3 bases from J, the junction contained 10 bases not matched to a gene. The V gene's germline CDR1 is SGHTS and CDR2 YDEGEE. The CDR3 is 16 residues long. The CDR3 spells CASSGTDRGFYYEQYF. The CDR3 DNA reads as TGTGCCAGCAGCGGGACGGACAGGGGGTTCTACTACGAGCAGTACTTC. Full variable domain (outside the CDR3, taken from reference TRBV5-8 and TRBJ2-7): EAGVTQSPTHLIKTRGQQATLRCSPISGHTSVYWYQQALGLGLQFLLWYDEGEERNRGNFPPRFSGRQFPNYSSELNVNALELEDSALYLCASSGTDRGFYYEQYFGPGTRLTVT.

V and J are TRBV24-1 and TRBJ2-7; 8 bases match TRBD2. V gave up 5 bases and J gave up 5 bases; unmatched junction bases: 10. The germline CDR1 and CDR2 sequences are KGHDR and SFDVKD. The CDR3 length is 15 residues. The CDR3 DNA is TGTGCCACCAGTGCCCGGGGACTAGTTAGCGACGAGCAGTACTTC. It yields the protein CATSARGLVSDEQYF.

This chain uses TRBV5-1 with TRBJ2-7; D unresolved. Trimming pared 0 bases from V and 4 bases from J, leaving 11 bases between. The CDR3 totals 14 residues. Germline values: CDR1 SGHRS, CDR2 YFSETQ. The CDR3, as DNA: TGCGCCAGCAGCTTGGGAACTACCTTATACGAGCAGTACTTC. It specifies CASSLGTTLYEQYF.

This sequence joins TRBV4-1 and TRBJ1-3; 7 positions match TRBD1. The CDR3 extends over 14 amino acids. CDR1 is MGHRA and CDR2 is YSYEKL in the germline V gene. V lost 4 bases, J lost 4 bases, and 4 bases stayed unmatched. The CDR3 loop is CASSPTGQGNTIYF. In nucleotides, the CDR3 is TGCGCCAGCAGCCCGACAGGGCAGGGAAACACCATATATTTT.

This clone is a singleton in its sample. J is TRBJ1-2 and V is TRBV18; D unresolved. The V gene lost 4 bases and the J gene lost 1 base, with 13 bases spanning the gap. CDR3 size: 15 residues. Per germline, CDR1 KGHSH and CDR2 LQKENI. CDR3: CASSLSQVVNYGYTF. The CDR3 DNA reads TGTGCCAGCTCACTCAGCCAGGTAGTTAACTATGGCTACACCTTC.

The rearrangement links TRBV3-1 (or the pseudogene TRBV3-2) to TRBJ2-7; 8 bases match TRBD1. CDR1 LGHDT and CDR2 YNNKEL come from the germline V gene (reference sequence). The V gene end was trimmed by 1 base and the J gene end by 7 bases; junction bases not matched to a gene: 6. This CDR3 spans 14 amino acids. CDR3 in amino acids: CASSQGQGIAEQYF. The CDR3 region has the DNA TGTGCCAGCAGCCAAGGACAGGGGATAGCGGAGCAGTACTTC.

The gene calls are TRBV9 and TRBJ2-7; no reliable D call. V dropped 0 bases and J dropped 4 bases, with 8 bases sitting between them. CDR1 is SGDLS, CDR2 YYNGEE, per germline. The length of the CDR3 is 13 residues. The CDR3 nucleotides are TGTGCCAGCAGCGTAGCGGAGCCGTACGAGCAGTACTTC. It codes for CASSVAEPYEQYF.